The sequence of this T cell receptor (beta chain) was determined in a study of T cell responses to AZD1222 COVID-19 vaccine. Regarding the study as a whole: Spike as a whole was targeted by vaccine-associated CD4 TCRs, dominant at 160-218 and 743-854.

V lost 6 bases, J lost 1 base, and 7 bases lay in between. CDR1 is MNHEY and CDR2 is SVGAGI in the germline V gene. This CDR3 comprises 13 residues. Profiling relied on immunoSEQ multiplex PCR, and the TCRdb table lists in-frame clones only, not all of them. The sample lists about 26,000 clones, 88% occurring once. Regarding this clone: Antigen: not known.

The sample here was peripheral blood, taken 28 days after the second AZD1222 dose. This chain connects TRBV6-5 to TRBJ1-3; D is ambiguous. This TCR derives from an adult who received the AZD1222 COVID-19 vaccine. DNA for the CDR3: TGTGCCAGCAGAGCAGGATCTGGAAACACCATATATTTT. Amino acid sequence: CASRAGSGNTIYF.